This entry lists 22 T cell receptor beta chains sequenced from one sample in a study of blood T cell dynamics during melanoma immunotherapy. Measured with immunoSEQ multiplex PCR; TCRdb has only the in-frame clones, and not every one. Of 25,000 to 30,000 clones listed, over 80% were seen once; the top ten hold 10%. Time point defined: week 3, after first cycle of checkpoint inhibitor. Sequenced here: blood, sampled from a patient treated with checkpoint blockade. Receptor source: a human donor with melanoma.

This chain uses TRBV27 with TRBJ1-1; D is undetermined. The V end was cut by 5 bases, the J end by 3 bases, with 10 bases between. The CDR3 contains 13 residues. Germline values: CDR1 MNHEY, CDR2 SMNVEV (reference sequence). The CDR3 nucleotides read TGTGCCAGCAGTCATACGTGGGACACTGAAGCTTTCTTT. Amino acid sequence: CASSHTWDTEAFF.

The chain links TRBV4-1 to TRBJ2-1, with 8 bases identical to TRBD2. Germline V gives CDR1 MGHRA, CDR2 YSYEKL. V dropped 1 base and J dropped 2; count of bases not matched to a gene: 1. This CDR3 is 15 amino acids long. This CDR3 reads CASSQGTSPYNEQFF. The CDR3 nucleotides read TGCGCCAGCAGCCAAGGGACTAGCCCCTACAATGAGCAGTTCTTC.

The chain is built from TRBV6-5 and TRBJ2-2, with D perhaps matching TRBD1 (5 bases). CDR3 length: 13 amino acids. V shed 6 bases and J shed 9 bases, with 14 bases lying between them. CDR1 is MNHEY, CDR2 SVGAGI, per germline. This CDR3 reads CASSRQSDRELFF. CDR3 nucleotide sequence: TGTGCCAGCAGCCGACAGAGCGACCGGGAGCTGTTTTTT.

The chain recombines TRBV10-3 with TRBJ1-5; no clear D. V dropped 3 bases and J dropped 6 bases, with 9 bases sitting between them. The CDR3 is made up of 13 amino acids. Germline values: CDR1 ENHRY, CDR2 SYGVKD. DNA for the CDR3: TGTGCCATCAGTGATTTGGCGGGTCAGCCCCAGCATTTT. It yields the protein CAISDLAGQPQHF.

The chain combines TRBV25-1 with TRBJ1-2; 8 bases fit TRBD1. The CDR3 has 16 residues. Germline CDR1 reads MGHDK; CDR2 reads SYGVNS. V was pared by 4 bases and J by 4 bases, with 11 bases of the junction left unmatched. The CDR3: CASSATPRQGTYGYTF. CDR3 bases: TGTGCCAGCAGTGCTACTCCCCGACAGGGGACCTATGGCTACACCTTC.

V usage is TRBV9 and J usage is TRBJ2-3; D gene uncertain. V shed 1 base and J shed 1 base, with 10 bases lying between them. This CDR3 comprises 15 residues. Germline V gives CDR1 SGDLS, CDR2 YYNGEE. The CDR3 reads CASSVLGSRTDTQYF. The CDR3 bases are TGTGCCAGCAGCGTATTGGGGTCCCGCACAGATACGCAGTATTTT.

The rearrangement links TRBV18 to TRBJ2-7, with 9 bases aligning to TRBD1. With 5 bases clipped from V and 4 bases from J, the junction kept 6 bases outside the gene matches. Germline-derived CDR1 and CDR2 are KGHSH and LQKENI. CDR3 length: 14 residues. The CDR3 loop reads CASSGTGGEYEQYF. The CDR3 DNA is TGTGCCAGCTCAGGTACAGGGGGCGAGTACGAGCAGTACTTC.

The V call is TRBV28, the J call TRBJ1-5; 8 bases are shared with TRBD1. This CDR3 has 16 residues. Per the germline V gene, CDR1 is MDHEN and CDR2 is SYDVKM. With V trimmed by 5 bases and J by 5 bases, 11 bases remained unmatched. The CDR3 bases are TGTGCCAGCAGTACGACAGGGGCGGCAGGAGATCAGCCCCAGCATTTT. Translating it yields CASSTTGAAGDQPQHF.

This clone was detected only once. The chain joins TRBV6-1 to TRBJ2-7; the match to TRBD1 covers 9 bases. Germline lookup yields CDR1 MNHNS and CDR2 SASEGT. CDR3 length equals 15 residues. Trimming cost V 5 bases and J 6 bases; bases outside gene matches: 11. CDR3 nucleotides: TGTGCCAGCAGTAACCCGGGACAGGGCGGTAGCGAGCAGTACTTC. Protein product: CASSNPGQGGSEQYF.

The rearrangement uses TRBV5-5 and TRBJ1-6; 9 bases fit TRBD1. The CDR3 runs to 18 residues. Germline CDR1 SGHKS, CDR2 YYEKEE (reference sequence). V lost 4 bases, J lost 7 bases, and 15 bases stayed unmatched. DNA of the CDR3: TGTGCCAGCAGCCGATTATTCCGGGACAGGGTCGACAATTCACCCCTCCACTTT. This codes for CASSRLFRDRVDNSPLHF.

This clone has only one observation. This chain connects TRBV6-5 to TRBJ2-3; no clear D. V was pared by 2 bases and J by 4 bases, with 16 bases between. Looked up from germline, CDR1 is MNHEY and CDR2 is SVGAGI. This CDR3 contains 16 residues. The CDR3 loop is CASSYEITVTPDTQYF. The CDR3 region has the DNA TGTGCCAGCAGTTACGAAATAACTGTCACACCAGATACGCAGTATTTT.

The chain uses TRBV28 and TRBJ1-1, with 7 bases fitting TRBD1. This CDR3 region has 15 residues. After removal of 5 bases from V and 8 bases from J, the junction contained 14 bases not matched to a gene. CDR1 is MDHEN, CDR2 SYDVKM, per germline. This CDR3 reads CASSQPLTGTIEAFF. CDR3 bases: TGTGCCAGCAGTCAGCCCCTGACAGGGACGATCGAAGCTTTCTTT.

This clone was seen a single time. The chain has TRBV4-1 and TRBJ2-3; D is ambiguous. Germline V gene lookup returns CDR1 MGHRA and CDR2 YSYEKL. The CDR3 contains 15 residues. V lost 0 bases, J lost 2 bases, and 9 bases lay in between. CDR3 in DNA: TGCGCCAGCAGCCAAGATACAAGCAACACAGATACGCAGTATTTT. It yields the protein CASSQDTSNTDTQYF.

The chain joins TRBV18 to TRBJ2-7; D possibly matches TRBD1 or TRBD2 (5 bases each). CDR1 KGHSH and CDR2 LQKENI come from the germline V gene. Trimming took off 3 bases at V and 0 bases at J, with 9 bases between the two ends. The CDR3 is 14 residues long. DNA of the CDR3: TGTGCCAGCTCACCCGGGACGAGCTCCTACGAGCAGTACTTC. Encoded protein: CASSPGTSSYEQYF.

The chain couples TRBV19 to TRBJ1-5, with 9 bases identical to TRBD1. This CDR3 has 16 amino acids. V was clipped by 7 bases and J by 0 bases; unmatched bases: 7. In germline, CDR1 is LNHDA, CDR2 SQIVND (reference sequence). CDR3 amino acids: CASTGTGTSSNQPQHF. The CDR3 nucleotides read TGTGCCAGTACCGGGACAGGGACCTCTAGCAATCAGCCCCAGCATTTT.

The chain carries TRBV7-9 and TRBJ2-7; TRBD1 agrees at 11 bases. This CDR3 is built from 16 residues. With V trimmed by 6 bases and J by 7 bases, 14 bases remained unmatched. Germline assignment: CDR1 SEHNR and CDR2 FQNEAQ (reference sequence). The CDR3 loop is CASRPAGGQGAGEQYF. CDR3 bases: TGTGCCAGCAGACCCGCCGGCGGACAGGGGGCAGGGGAGCAGTACTTC.

This clone was seen only once. The chain has TRBV7-2 and TRBJ2-7, with 9 nucleotides matching TRBD1. Germline V lookup: CDR1 SGHTA, CDR2 FQGNSA. The trim removed 1 base at V and 1 base at J, leaving 11 bases unmatched. The CDR3 runs 18 residues. The CDR3 DNA reads as TGTGCCAGCAGCTTAGAGGGACAGGGTGGATCCGGATCCTACGAGCAGTACTTC. Its protein product is CASSLEGQGGSGSYEQYF.

This chain's CDR3 is CASSSARGSYEQYF. As DNA, the CDR3 is TGTGCCAGCAGTTCGGCCAGGGGGTCCTACGAGCAGTACTTC. V usage is TRBV28 and J usage is TRBJ2-7; the match to TRBD1 covers 7 bases. J gave up 1 base and V 4 bases, and 4 bases lay outside the gene matches. The CDR3 is 14 amino acids. Germline-derived CDR1 and CDR2 are MDHEN and SYDVKM.

This chain joins TRBV4-2 and TRBJ2-5, with 13 bases fitting TRBD2. Germline loops: CDR1 LGHNA, CDR2 YNFKEQ. This CDR3 comprises 18 residues. The V and J ends lost 0 bases and 1 base, in that order; junction bases with no gene match: 5. The CDR3 region is CASSQELAGGASQETQYF. CDR3 coding DNA: TGTGCCAGCAGCCAAGAACTAGCGGGGGGGGCTTCCCAAGAGACCCAGTACTTC.

This clone has just one count. The gene calls are TRBV9 and TRBJ1-1, with a weak D call TRBD1 (5 bases). The CDR3 runs 13 residues. V lost 3 bases, J lost 1 base, and 7 bases lay in between. CDR1 and CDR2 (germline): SGDLS, YYNGEE. The CDR3 DNA sequence: TGTGCCAGCAGCGCGCAGGGGAACACTGAAGCTTTCTTT. This translates into CASSAQGNTEAFF.

In its sample, this clone was seen a few times. V and J are TRBV6-5 and TRBJ1-5, with 8 bases fitting TRBD1. The CDR3 length is 15 residues. V lost 6 bases, J lost 2 bases, and 6 bases stayed unmatched. Germline V gives CDR1 MNHEY, CDR2 SVGAGI. CDR3 loop: CASRVGGQGNQPQHF. The CDR3 region has the DNA TGTGCCAGCAGAGTTGGGGGACAGGGCAATCAGCCCCAGCATTTT.

The rearrangement joins TRBV7-8 to TRBJ1-1; D gene uncertain. Germline CDR1 SGHVS, CDR2 FQNEAQ. CDR3 length equals 16 residues. Trimming pared 2 bases from V and 0 bases from J, leaving 13 bases between. Written as DNA, the CDR3 is TGTGCCAGCAGCTTATTGGCTGCGACCATGAACACTGAAGCTTTCTTT. This codes for CASSLLAATMNTEAFF.